The rows below give T cell receptor beta chains drawn from one sample of a study of T cell repertoires in cytomegalovirus infection. TCRdb recomputed calls from the reads with MiXCR, one row per CDR3 protein. The sample has under 850,000 distinct CDR3 sequences, around a third seen once. Antigens for these TCRs are unknown. The input for sequencing was cultured PBMCs, taken from culture after CMV antigen stimulation. The receptors were sampled from a human donor in good health (CMV status not recorded). Some clones in this sample may be carry-over from other donors' samples. The CDR3 runs from the conserved cysteine through the conserved F or W. A D gene is named only where the DNA matches it firmly. Size values are once, few and many counts, or a class for expanded clones, and some rows have none.

clone_size j_call d_call v_call cdr3_aa cdr3_nt
. TRBJ2-7 . TRBV20-1 CSALHRGPYEQYF TGCAGTGCCCTACATCGAGGGCCCTACGAGCAGTACTTC
. TRBJ1-2 . TRBV4-1 CASSQDRGSFNYGYTF TGCGCCAGCAGCCAAGATCGGGGCAGCTTCAACTATGGCTACACCTTC
few TRBJ2-7 TRBD2 TRBV7-2 CASRIAGVKYEQYF TGTGCCAGCCGAATAGCGGGAGTTAAATACGAGCAGTACTTC
. TRBJ2-1 TRBD2 TRBV28 CARGGLAGSSPGEQFF TGTGCCAGGGGGGGATTAGCGGGGTCTTCTCCGGGTGAGCAGTTCTTC
. TRBJ1-5 . TRBV20-1 CSATLALNQPQHF TGCAGCGCGACCTTGGCGCTCAATCAGCCCCAGCATTTT
few TRBJ2-4 . TRBV19 CASSIDPLVRKNIQYF TGTGCCAGTAGTATAGACCCCCTGGTTCGGAAAAACATTCAGTACTTC
. TRBJ2-7 TRBD2 TRBV4-3 CASSQDLREGRHEQYF TGCGCCAGCAGCCAAGATCTACGGGAGGGCCGTCACGAGCAGTACTTC
few TRBJ2-6 TRBD1 TRBV6-5 CASSYYTGEGANVLTF TGTGCCAGCAGTTATTATACAGGGGAGGGGGCCAACGTCCTGACTTTC
many TRBJ2-2 . TRBV7-2 CASILVGELFF TGTGCCAGCATACTTGTCGGGGAGCTGTTTTTT
once TRBJ1-6 . TRBV7-4 CASGLGGYNSPLHF TGTGCCAGCGGGCTCGGGGGCTATAATTCACCCCTCCACTTT
. TRBJ2-3 . TRBV11-2 CASSKRLGGQADTQYF TGTGCCAGCAGCAAGCGGTTAGGGGGGCAGGCAGATACGCAGTATTTT
. TRBJ1-5 TRBD1 TRBV7-4 CASSHGTGSQHF TGTGCCAGCAGCCACGGGACAGGGAGCCAGCATTTT
once TRBJ2-7 . TRBV6-6 CASSYYSSLGSYEQYF TGTGCCAGCAGTTACTACAGTAGCCTTGGCTCCTACGAGCAGTACTTC
few TRBJ2-1 . TRBV7-2 CASSLMSSYNEQFF TGTGCCAGCAGCTTAATGAGCTCCTACAATGAGCAGTTCTTC
few TRBJ2-1 TRBD1 TRBV7-9 CASSLGSLTGGEQFF TGTGCCAGCAGTTTGGGATCCTTAACAGGGGGTGAGCAGTTCTTC
few TRBJ2-7 . TRBV12-3/TRBV12-4 CASRSTGTAAYEQYF TGTGCCAGCAGGTCAACCGGGACCGCAGCCTACGAGCAGTACTTC
. TRBJ1-5 TRBD1 TRBV28 CASSPGRQGVWQPQHF TGTGCCAGCAGTCCGGGAAGACAGGGGGTCTGGCAGCCCCAGCATTTT
many TRBJ2-2 . TRBV7-2 CASSFWAGELFF TGTGCCAGCAGCTTCTGGGCCGGGGAGCTGTTTTTT
. TRBJ2-5 . TRBV6-1 CASSEALGVGETQYF TGTGCCAGCAGTGAAGCGCTGGGAGTAGGGGAGACCCAGTACTTC
few TRBJ2-5 . TRBV28 CASSLYRGGAWLETQYF TGTGCCAGCAGTCTATACAGGGGAGGAGCGTGGCTAGAGACCCAGTACTTC
few TRBJ2-3 . TRBV20-1 CSVSDRLYTDTQYF TGCAGTGTTTCGGACCGACTATACACAGATACGCAGTATTTT
few TRBJ2-1 TRBD2 TRBV5-4 CASSPERGGSYNEQFF TGTGCCAGCAGCCCTGAGCGGGGGGGCTCCTACAATGAGCAGTTCTTC